This paragraph reports one T cell receptor (beta chain). Its cognate antigen is unknown. The CDR3 runs 15 residues. Unmatched junction bases numbered 11, after V lost 6 bases and J lost 5 bases. Germline CDR1 reads SGDLS; CDR2 reads YYNGEE. This record comes from a study of T cell responses to AZD1222 COVID-19 vaccine. Study at large: Combined were second doses at about 4 or about 12 weeks.

Study-wide points: Donor demographics were predominantly white British with a female majority; clonal diversity may be underestimated.

Sequenced by immunoSEQ multiplex PCR; TCRdb stores in-frame clones only, minus some. This sample yields 45,000 to 60,000 clones, of which roughly 80% are seen a single time; roughly 7% belongs to the top ten. The J gene is TRBJ2-1, the V gene TRBV9; TRBD2 aligns across 7 bases. The sequence came from an adult in good health. The material was peripheral blood, obtained on day 0 of AZD1222 vaccination. CDR3 amino acids: CASTPTLAAHNEQFF. CDR3 DNA sequence: TGTGCCAGCACTCCTACCCTAGCGGCTCACAATGAGCAGTTCTTC.